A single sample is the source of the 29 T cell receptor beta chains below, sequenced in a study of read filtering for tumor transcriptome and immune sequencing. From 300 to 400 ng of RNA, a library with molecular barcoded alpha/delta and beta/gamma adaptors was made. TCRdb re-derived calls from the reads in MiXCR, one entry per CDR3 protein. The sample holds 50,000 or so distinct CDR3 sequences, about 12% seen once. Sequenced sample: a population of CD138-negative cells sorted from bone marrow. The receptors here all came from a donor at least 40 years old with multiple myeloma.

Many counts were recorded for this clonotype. The DNA of the CDR3 is TGCAGCGCTACCCCCCACGGACGCGTGGGAACCGGGGAGCTGTTTTTT. Protein: CSATPHGRVGTGELFF. The V call is TRBV29-1, the J call TRBJ2-2; D call uncertain. This CDR3 has 16 amino acids. Trimming cost V 7 bases and J 5 bases, with 23 bases left between them. Germline-derived CDR1 and CDR2 are SQVTM and ANQGSEA.

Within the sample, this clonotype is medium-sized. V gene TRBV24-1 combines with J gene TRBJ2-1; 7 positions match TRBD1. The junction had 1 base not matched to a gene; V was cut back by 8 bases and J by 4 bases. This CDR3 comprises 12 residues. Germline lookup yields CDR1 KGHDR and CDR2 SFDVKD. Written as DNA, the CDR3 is TGTGCCACCAAGGGACAGTACAATGAGCAGTTCTTC. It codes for CATKGQYNEQFF.

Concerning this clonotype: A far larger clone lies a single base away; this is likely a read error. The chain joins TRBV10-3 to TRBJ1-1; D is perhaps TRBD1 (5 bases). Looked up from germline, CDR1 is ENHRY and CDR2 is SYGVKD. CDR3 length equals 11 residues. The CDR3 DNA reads TGCGCCAGCATGAGGGGCATTGAAGCTTTCTTT. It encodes CASMRGIEAFF.

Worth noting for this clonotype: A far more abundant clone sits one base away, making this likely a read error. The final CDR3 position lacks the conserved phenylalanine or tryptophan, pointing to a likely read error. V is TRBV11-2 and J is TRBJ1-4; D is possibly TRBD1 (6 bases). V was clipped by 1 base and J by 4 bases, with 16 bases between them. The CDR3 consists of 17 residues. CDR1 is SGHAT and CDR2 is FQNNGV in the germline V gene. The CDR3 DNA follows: TGTGCCAGCAGCTTAGGGGCCGGGGGCAGCGTTAATGAAAAACTGTTTCTT. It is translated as CASSLGAGGSVNEKLFL.

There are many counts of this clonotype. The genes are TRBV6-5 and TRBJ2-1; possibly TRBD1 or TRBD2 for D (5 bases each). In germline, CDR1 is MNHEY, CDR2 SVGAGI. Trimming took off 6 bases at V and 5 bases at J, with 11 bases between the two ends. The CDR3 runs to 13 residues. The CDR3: CASSRDGNNEQFF. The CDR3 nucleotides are TGTGCCAGCAGCCGGGACGGTAACAATGAGCAGTTCTTC.

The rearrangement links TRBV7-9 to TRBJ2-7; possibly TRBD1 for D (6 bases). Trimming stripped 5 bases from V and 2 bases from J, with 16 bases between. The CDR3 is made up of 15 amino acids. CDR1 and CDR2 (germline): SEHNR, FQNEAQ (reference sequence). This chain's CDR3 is CASSPSRTAPYEQYF. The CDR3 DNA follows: TGTGCCAGCAGCCCCAGTCGGACAGCGCCCTACGAGCAGTACTTC.

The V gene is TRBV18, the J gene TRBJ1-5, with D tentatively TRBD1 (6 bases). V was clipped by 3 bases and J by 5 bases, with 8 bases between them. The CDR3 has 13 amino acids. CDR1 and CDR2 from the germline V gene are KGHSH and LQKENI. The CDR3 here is CASSPRTDQPQHF. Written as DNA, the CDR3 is TGTGCCAGCTCACCCAGGACAGATCAGCCCCAGCATTTT.

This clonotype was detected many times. The CDR3 spells CASSLDLGGAAFF. Here the CDR3 DNA reads TGTGCCAGCAGCTTAGATCTGGGGGGCGCAGCTTTCTTT. The J gene is TRBJ1-1, the V gene TRBV11-3, with D possibly TRBD1 on 6 matching bases. CDR1 is SGHNT, CDR2 YENEEA, per germline. Trimming left V 0 bases short and J 10 bases short, with 12 bases between. The CDR3 extends over 13 amino acids. Full variable domain (missing parts from reference TRBV11-3 and TRBJ1-1): EAGVVQSPRYKIIEKKQPVAFWCNPISGHNTLYWYLQNLGQGPELLIRYENEEAVDDSQLPKDRFSAERLKGVDSTLKIQPAELGDSAVYLCASSLDLGGAAFFGQGTRLTVV.

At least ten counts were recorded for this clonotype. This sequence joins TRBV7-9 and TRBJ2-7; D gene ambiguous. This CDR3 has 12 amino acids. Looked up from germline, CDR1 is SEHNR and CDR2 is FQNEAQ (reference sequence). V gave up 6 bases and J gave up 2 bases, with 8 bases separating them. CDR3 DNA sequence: TGTGCCAGCAGACCAATCACCTACGAGCAGTACTTC. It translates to CASRPITYEQYF.

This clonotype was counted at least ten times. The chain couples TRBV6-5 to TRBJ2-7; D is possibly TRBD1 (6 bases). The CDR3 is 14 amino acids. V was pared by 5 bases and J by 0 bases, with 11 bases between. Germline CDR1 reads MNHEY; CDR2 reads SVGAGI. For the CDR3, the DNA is TGTGCCAGCAGTCCCCAGGGGAGCTCCTACGAGCAGTACTTC. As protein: CASSPQGSSYEQYF.

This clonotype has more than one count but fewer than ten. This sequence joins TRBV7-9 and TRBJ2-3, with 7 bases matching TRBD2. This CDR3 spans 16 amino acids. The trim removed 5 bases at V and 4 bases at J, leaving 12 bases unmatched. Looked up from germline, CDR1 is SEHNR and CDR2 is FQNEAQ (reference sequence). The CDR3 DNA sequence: TGTGCCAGCAGCCAACCCTCGCGGGGGAAAGCAGATACGCAGTATTTT. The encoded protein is CASSQPSRGKADTQYF.

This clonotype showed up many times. The CDR3 reads CASSLAQSYSNQPQHF. DNA for the CDR3: TGTGCCAGCAGCTTGGCGCAGTCTTATAGCAATCAGCCCCAGCATTTT. This chain joins TRBV5-8 and TRBJ1-5, with D unresolved. Trimming shortened V by 0 bases and J by 0 bases, and 10 bases separated the two germline ends. There are 16 residues in the CDR3. CDR1 and CDR2 from the germline V gene are SGHTS and YDEGEE. Drawing the rest from reference TRBV5-8 and TRBJ1-5, the complete variable domain is EAGVTQSPTHLIKTRGQQATLRCSPISGHTSVYWYQQALGLGLQFLLWYDEGEERNRGNFPPRFSGRQFPNYSSELNVNALELEDSALYLCASSLAQSYSNQPQHFGDGTRLSIL.

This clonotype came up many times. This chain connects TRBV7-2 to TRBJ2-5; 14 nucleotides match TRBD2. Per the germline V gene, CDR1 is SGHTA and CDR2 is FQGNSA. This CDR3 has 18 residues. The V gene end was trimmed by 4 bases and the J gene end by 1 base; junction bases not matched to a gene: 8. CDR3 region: CASSSGLAGGRLQETQYF. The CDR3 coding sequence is TGTGCCAGCAGCTCTGGACTAGCGGGGGGCCGCCTCCAAGAGACCCAGTACTTC.

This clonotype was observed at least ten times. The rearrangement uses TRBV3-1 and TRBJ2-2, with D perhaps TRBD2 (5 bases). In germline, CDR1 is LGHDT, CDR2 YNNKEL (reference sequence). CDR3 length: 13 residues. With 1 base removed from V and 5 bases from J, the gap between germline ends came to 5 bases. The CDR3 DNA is TGTGCCAGCAGCCAAGGGAGGACCGGGGAGCTGTTTTTT. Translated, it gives CASSQGRTGELFF.

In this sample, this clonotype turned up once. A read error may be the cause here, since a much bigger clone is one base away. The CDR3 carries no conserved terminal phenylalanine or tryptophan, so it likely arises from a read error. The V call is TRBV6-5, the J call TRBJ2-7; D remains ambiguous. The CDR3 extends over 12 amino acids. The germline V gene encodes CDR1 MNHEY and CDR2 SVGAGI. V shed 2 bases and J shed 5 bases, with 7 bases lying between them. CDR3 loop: CASSYGRHEQYH. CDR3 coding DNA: TGTGCCAGCAGTTACGGGCGTCACGAGCAGTACCAC.

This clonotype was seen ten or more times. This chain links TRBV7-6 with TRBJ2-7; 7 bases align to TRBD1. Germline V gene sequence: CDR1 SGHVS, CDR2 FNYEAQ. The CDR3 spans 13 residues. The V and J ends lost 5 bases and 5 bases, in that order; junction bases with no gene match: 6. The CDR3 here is CASSQNRGNEQYF. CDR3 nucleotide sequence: TGTGCCAGCAGCCAAAACAGGGGCAACGAGCAGTACTTC. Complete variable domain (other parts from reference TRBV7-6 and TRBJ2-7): GAGVSQSPRYKVTKRGQDVALRCDPISGHVSLYWYRQALGQGPEFLTYFNYEAQQDKSGLPNDRFSAERPEGSISTLTIQRTEQRDSAMYRCASSQNRGNEQYFGPGTRLTVT.

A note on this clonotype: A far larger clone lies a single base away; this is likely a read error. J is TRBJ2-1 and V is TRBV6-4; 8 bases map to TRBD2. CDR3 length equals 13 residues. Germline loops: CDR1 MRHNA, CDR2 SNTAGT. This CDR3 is CAGRGLGDNEQFF. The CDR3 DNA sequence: TGTGCCGGCAGGGGACTAGGGGACAATGAGCAGTTCTTC.

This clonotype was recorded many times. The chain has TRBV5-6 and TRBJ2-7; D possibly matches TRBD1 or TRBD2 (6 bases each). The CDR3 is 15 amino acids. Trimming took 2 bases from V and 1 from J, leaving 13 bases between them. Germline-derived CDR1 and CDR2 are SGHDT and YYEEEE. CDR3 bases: TGTGCCAGCAGCTTCGGGGGCCGTTCTTCCTACGAGCAGTACTTC. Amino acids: CASSFGGRSSYEQYF.

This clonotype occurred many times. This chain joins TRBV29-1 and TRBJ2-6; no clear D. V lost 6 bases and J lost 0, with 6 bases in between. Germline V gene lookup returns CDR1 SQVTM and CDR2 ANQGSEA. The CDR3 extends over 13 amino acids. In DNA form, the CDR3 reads TGCAGCGTCGGAGCCTCTGGGGCCAACGTCCTGACTTTC. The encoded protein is CSVGASGANVLTF.

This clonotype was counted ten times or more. CDR3 residues: CASSPPGNTEAFF. The CDR3 nucleotides read TGCGCCAGCAGCCCACCAGGGAACACTGAAGCTTTCTTT. The chain has TRBV5-1 and TRBJ1-1; no clear D gene. V dropped 4 bases and J dropped 1 base, with 8 bases sitting between them. The CDR3 is 13 amino acids. From germline, CDR1 is SGHRS and CDR2 YFSETQ.

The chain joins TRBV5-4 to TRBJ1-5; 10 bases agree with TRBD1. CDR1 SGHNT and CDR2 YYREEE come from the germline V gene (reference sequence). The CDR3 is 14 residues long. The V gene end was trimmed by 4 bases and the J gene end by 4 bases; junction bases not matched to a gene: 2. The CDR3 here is CASSRGQGNQPQHF. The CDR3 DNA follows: TGTGCCAGCAGCCGGGGACAGGGGAATCAGCCCCAGCATTTT.

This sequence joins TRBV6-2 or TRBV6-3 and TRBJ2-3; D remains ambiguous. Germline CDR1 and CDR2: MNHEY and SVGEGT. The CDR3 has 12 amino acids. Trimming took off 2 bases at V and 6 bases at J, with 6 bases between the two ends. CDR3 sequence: CASSYPADTQYF. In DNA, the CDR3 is TGTGCCAGCAGTTACCCGGCGGATACGCAGTATTTT.

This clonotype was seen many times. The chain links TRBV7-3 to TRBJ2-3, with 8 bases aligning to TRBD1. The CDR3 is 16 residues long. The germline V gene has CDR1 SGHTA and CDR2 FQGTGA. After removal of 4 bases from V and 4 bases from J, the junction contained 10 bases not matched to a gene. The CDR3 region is CASSSEGTGRADTQYF. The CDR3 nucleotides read TGTGCCAGCAGCTCTGAAGGGACAGGTCGGGCAGATACGCAGTATTTT. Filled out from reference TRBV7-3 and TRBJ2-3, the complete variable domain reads GAGVSQTPSNKVTEKGKYVELRCDPISGHTALYWYRQSLGQGPEFLIYFQGTGAADDSGLPNDRFFAVRPEGSVSTLKIQRTERGDSAVYLCASSSEGTGRADTQYFGPGTRLTVL.

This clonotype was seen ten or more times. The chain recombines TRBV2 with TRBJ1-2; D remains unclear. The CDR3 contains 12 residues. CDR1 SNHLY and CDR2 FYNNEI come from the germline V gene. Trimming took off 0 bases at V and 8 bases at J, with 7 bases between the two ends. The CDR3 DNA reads TGTGCCAGCAGTGAAGCAAAATACGGCTACACCTTC. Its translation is CASSEAKYGYTF.

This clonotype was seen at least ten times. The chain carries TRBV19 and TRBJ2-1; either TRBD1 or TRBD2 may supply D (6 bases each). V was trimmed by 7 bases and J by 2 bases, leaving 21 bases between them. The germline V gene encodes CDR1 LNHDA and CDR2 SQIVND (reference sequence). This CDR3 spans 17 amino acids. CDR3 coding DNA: TGTGCCAGTACCTTCCGTGGGGGGCAGGACCCCTACAATGAGCAGTTCTTC. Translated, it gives CASTFRGGQDPYNEQFF.

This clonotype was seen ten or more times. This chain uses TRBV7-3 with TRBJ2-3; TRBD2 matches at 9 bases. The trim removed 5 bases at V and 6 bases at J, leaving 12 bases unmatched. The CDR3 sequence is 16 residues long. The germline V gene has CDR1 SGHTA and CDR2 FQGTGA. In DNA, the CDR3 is TGTGCCAGCAGCCCAACTGTGGGCGGGGGGGCGGATACGCAGTATTTT. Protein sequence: CASSPTVGGGADTQYF. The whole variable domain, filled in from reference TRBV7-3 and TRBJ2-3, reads GAGVSQTPSNKVTEKGKYVELRCDPISGHTALYWYRQSLGQGPEFLIYFQGTGAADDSGLPNDRFFAVRPEGSVSTLKIQRTERGDSAVYLCASSPTVGGGADTQYFGPGTRLTVL.

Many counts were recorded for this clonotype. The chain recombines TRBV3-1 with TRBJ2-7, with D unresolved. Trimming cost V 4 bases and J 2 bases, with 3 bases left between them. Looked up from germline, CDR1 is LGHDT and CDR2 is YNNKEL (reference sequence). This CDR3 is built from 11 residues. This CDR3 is CASSRTYEQYF. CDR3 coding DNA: TGTGCCAGCAGCCGGACCTACGAGCAGTACTTC.

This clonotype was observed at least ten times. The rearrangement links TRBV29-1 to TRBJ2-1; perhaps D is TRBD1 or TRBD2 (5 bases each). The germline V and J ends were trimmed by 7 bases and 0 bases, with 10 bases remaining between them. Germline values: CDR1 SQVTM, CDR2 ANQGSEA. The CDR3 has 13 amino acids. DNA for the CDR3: TGCAGCGGTACCGGGACCTCCTACAATGAGCAGTTCTTC. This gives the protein CSGTGTSYNEQFF.

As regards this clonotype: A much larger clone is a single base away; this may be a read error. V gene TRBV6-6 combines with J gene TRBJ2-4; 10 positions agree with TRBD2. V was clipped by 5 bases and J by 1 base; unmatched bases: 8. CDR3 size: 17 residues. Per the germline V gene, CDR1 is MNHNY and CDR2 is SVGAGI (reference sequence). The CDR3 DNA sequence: TGTGCCAGCAGTACTAGCGGGGCCCCCGAGGCCAAAAACATTCAGTACTTC. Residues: CASSTSGAPEAKNIQYF.